A single sample gave rise to the 9 T cell receptor beta chains below, sequenced in a study of T cells in Graves' hyperthyroidism and ophthalmopathy. TCR beta CDR3 sequences were amplified from RNA transcripts. HTBI primers drove first-round RT-PCR of the TCR CDR3. Via MiXCR, TCRdb re-called the multiplex PCR reads, giving one row per CDR3 protein. This table holds roughly 400,000 distinct CDR3 sequences, around a quarter found once. The sequenced sample was blood. Receptors were obtained from a man aged 45-65 years with Graves' hyperthyroidism.

V usage is TRBV28 and J usage is TRBJ1-2; D unresolved. In germline, CDR1 is MDHEN, CDR2 SYDVKM. This CDR3 is 13 amino acids long. Trimming took off 6 bases at V and 7 bases at J, with 15 bases between the two ends. CDR3 protein: CASSRPGERGYTF. CDR3 in DNA: TGTGCCAGCAGCCGTCCTGGGGAGCGTGGCTACACCTTC.

This sequence joins TRBV5-1 and TRBJ2-1, with 10 bases that match TRBD2. The CDR3 has 15 residues. V dropped 4 bases and J dropped 7; count of bases not matched to a gene: 8. The germline V gene encodes CDR1 SGHRS and CDR2 YFSETQ. In nucleotides, the CDR3 is TGCGCCAGCAGCCCAGCGGGAGGGCCAGGGAATGAGCAGTTCTTC. Amino acid sequence: CASSPAGGPGNEQFF.

The V gene is TRBV20-1, the J gene TRBJ2-3, with 13 bases lining up with TRBD2. Germline-derived CDR1 and CDR2 are DFQATT and SNEGSKA (reference sequence). J lost 2 bases, V lost 0 bases, and 8 bases had no gene match. This CDR3 comprises 18 residues. In DNA form, the CDR3 reads TGCAGTGCTAGAGATAGGGGACTAGCGGGGAGGACCACAGATACGCAGTATTTT. Translated: CSARDRGLAGRTTDTQYF.

The rearrangement links TRBV20-1 to TRBJ1-1, with 9 bases lining up with TRBD1. V was pared by 6 bases and J by 4 bases, with 15 bases of the junction left unmatched. Germline V gives CDR1 DFQATT, CDR2 SNEGSKA (reference sequence). The CDR3 contains 16 residues. CDR3 DNA sequence: TGCAGTGCCCCGCCGACAGGGGGTGTACTTGCCACTGAAGCTTTCTTT. Translation: CSAPPTGGVLATEAFF.

This clonotype was seen many times. This chain connects TRBV11-2 to TRBJ2-1; TRBD2 matches 13 bases. This CDR3 spans 16 amino acids. The J segment lost 3 bases and the V segment lost 1 base, leaving 0 bases of the junction unmatched. CDR1 is SGHAT and CDR2 is FQNNGV in the germline V gene. CDR3 protein: CASSLGTSGSYNEQFF. The CDR3 nucleotides read TGTGCCAGCAGCTTAGGGACTAGCGGGAGCTACAATGAGCAGTTCTTC.

The chain uses TRBV5-5 and TRBJ2-3; D not certain. V dropped 4 bases and J dropped 0 bases, with 12 bases sitting between them. CDR1 is SGHKS, CDR2 YYEKEE, per germline (reference sequence). CDR3 size: 15 residues. CDR3 coding DNA: TGTGCCAGCAGCCCTTTTGGGGATAGCACAGATACGCAGTATTTT. It translates to CASSPFGDSTDTQYF.

This clonotype was seen many times. This chain links TRBV29-1 with TRBJ1-1; D gene ambiguous. The length of the CDR3 is 10 residues. Germline loops: CDR1 SQVTM, CDR2 ANQGSEA. V shed 3 bases and J shed 2 bases, with 1 base lying between them. DNA for the CDR3: TGCAGCGTTGACAACACTGAAGCTTTCTTT. This encodes CSVDNTEAFF. The variable domain in full, completed from reference TRBV29-1 and TRBJ1-1, reads SAVISQKPSRDICQRGTSLTIQCQVDSQVTMMFWYRQQPGQSLTLIATANQGSEATYESGFVIDKFPISRPNLTFSTLTVSNMSPEDSSIYLCSVDNTEAFFGQGTRLTVV.

This clonotype was seen ten or more times. The CDR3 is CATTDRIIYEQYF. CDR3 sequence (DNA): TGTGCCACCACGGACAGGATTATCTACGAGCAGTACTTC. The V and J genes are TRBV28 and TRBJ2-7; TRBD1 aligns across 7 bases. CDR3 size: 13 residues. CDR1 and CDR2 (germline): MDHEN, SYDVKM. J gave up 3 bases and V 10 bases, and 9 bases lay outside the gene matches. Looking up the rest from reference TRBV28 and TRBJ2-7 gives the full variable domain: DVKVTQSSRYLVKRTGEKVFLECVQDMDHENMFWYRQDPGLGLRLIYFSYDVKMKEKGDIPEGYSVSREKKERFSLILESASTNQTSMYLCATTDRIIYEQYFGPGTRLTVT.

This chain joins TRBV20-1 and TRBJ2-1; either TRBD1 or TRBD2 may fit D (5 bases each). The length of the CDR3 is 14 residues. Germline CDR1 reads DFQATT; CDR2 reads SNEGSKA (reference sequence). V lost 5 bases, J lost 7 bases, and 18 bases lay in between. CDR3 nucleotide sequence: TGCAGTGCTGACCCTGGTGGGGGTTTGAATGAGCAGTTCTTC. Its translation: CSADPGGGLNEQFF.